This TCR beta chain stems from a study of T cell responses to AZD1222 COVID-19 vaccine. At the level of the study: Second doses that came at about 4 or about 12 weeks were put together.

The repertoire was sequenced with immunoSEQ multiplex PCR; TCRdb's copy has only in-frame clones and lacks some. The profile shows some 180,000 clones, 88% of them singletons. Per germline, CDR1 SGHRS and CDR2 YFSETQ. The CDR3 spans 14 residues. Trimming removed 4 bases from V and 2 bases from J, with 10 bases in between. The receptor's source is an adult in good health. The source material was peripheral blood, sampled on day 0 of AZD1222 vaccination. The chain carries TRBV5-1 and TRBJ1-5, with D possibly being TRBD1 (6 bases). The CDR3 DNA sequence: TGCGCCAGCAGCCCGGACAGCCGCAATCAGCCCCAGCATTTT. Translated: CASSPDSRNQPQHF.